The 27 T cell receptor beta chains reported below all come from one sample, sequenced in a study of T cell repertoires in cytomegalovirus infection. TCRdb redid the calling of the reads with MiXCR, one entry per CDR3 protein. Here the sample spans 110,000 to 150,000 distinct CDR3 sequences, 5.5% to 7% being singletons. Specimen: PBMCs. The receptors originated from a human donor in good health (CMV status not recorded). Some clones in this sample may be carry-over from other donors' samples.

The chain couples TRBV10-3 to TRBJ1-1, with D perhaps TRBD1 (6 bases). Germline-derived CDR1 and CDR2 are ENHRY and SYGVKD. Trimming removed 5 bases at V and 3 bases at J, with 13 bases between. The CDR3 runs to 14 residues. Written as DNA, the CDR3 is TGTGCCATCAGTTTGGCGGGGGCAGACACTGAAGCTTTCTTT. It encodes CAISLAGADTEAFF.

This clonotype was recorded many times. V gene TRBV20-1 combines with J gene TRBJ1-5; D not certain. Germline V lookup: CDR1 DFQATT, CDR2 SNEGSKA (reference sequence). V lost 2 bases and J 2 bases, leaving 19 bases between the germline ends. CDR3 size: 17 residues. CDR3 bases: TGCAGTGCTAGAAGGCCCAGTAACGGGATTGGCAATCAGCCCCAGCATTTT. This encodes CSARRPSNGIGNQPQHF.

The chain is built from TRBV9 and TRBJ2-6; possibly TRBD1 or TRBD2 for D (6 bases each). V lost 0 bases and J 4 bases, leaving 11 bases between the germline ends. Germline V gene sequence: CDR1 SGDLS, CDR2 YYNGEE. There are 16 residues in the CDR3. CDR3 loop: CASSVGGGSGANVLTF. CDR3 sequence (DNA): TGTGCCAGCAGCGTAGGAGGGGGGTCAGGGGCCAACGTCCTGACTTTC.

The sample holds many counts of this clonotype. This chain joins TRBV7-3 and TRBJ2-6; D is possibly TRBD1 (6 bases). Trimming removed 2 bases at V and 2 bases at J, with 13 bases between. The germline V gene encodes CDR1 SGHTA and CDR2 FQGTGA. The CDR3 is 17 residues long. The CDR3 spells CASSLLGRGAGANVLTF. In nucleotides, the CDR3 is TGTGCCAGCAGCTTACTCGGCAGGGGAGCTGGGGCCAACGTCCTGACTTTC.

This clonotype turned up a few times. The chain recombines TRBV29-1 with TRBJ2-1; TRBD2 aligns across 8 bases. Germline assignment: CDR1 SQVTM and CDR2 ANQGSEA. Unmatched junction bases numbered 13, after V lost 3 bases and J lost 0 bases. The CDR3 contains 18 residues. CDR3 sequence (DNA): TGCAGCGTTGATGGGTCTCGGGGGGGTTTAAGCTCCTACAATGAGCAGTTCTTC. Encoded protein: CSVDGSRGGLSSYNEQFF.

This clonotype was seen ten or more times. The genes are TRBV7-2 and TRBJ1-1; a possible D gene is TRBD1 (6 bases). V shed 4 bases and J shed 4 bases, with 16 bases lying between them. Germline values: CDR1 SGHTA, CDR2 FQGNSA. The CDR3 runs to 15 residues. The CDR3 spells CASSSGTRRGTEAFF. The CDR3 DNA follows: TGTGCCAGCAGCTCGGGGACACGACGGGGCACTGAAGCTTTCTTT.

This clonotype appeared a few times. This chain connects TRBV11-2 to TRBJ2-5; D possibly corresponds to TRBD2 (7 bases). Germline V gene sequence: CDR1 SGHAT, CDR2 FQNNGV. Trimming removed 1 base from V and 5 bases from J, with 20 bases in between. The CDR3 extends over 17 amino acids. Here the CDR3 DNA reads TGTGCCAGCAGCTTAGGGTCGTCGGGGGGCGCGGGGGAGACCCAGTACTTC. Translating it yields CASSLGSSGGAGETQYF.

A few counts support this clonotype. The genes are TRBV6-2 or TRBV6-3 and TRBJ2-7, with TRBD2 as a possible D gene (6 bases). Between the trimmed V and J ends, which lost 11 bases and 0 bases, there was a span of 14 bases. Per germline, CDR1 MNHEY and CDR2 SVGEGT. This CDR3 has 13 residues. Here the CDR3 reads CAARDLSSYEQYF. As DNA, the CDR3 is TGTGCCGCCAGGGACTTGAGCTCCTACGAGCAGTACTTC.

The chain links TRBV28 to TRBJ1-2; 7 bases are a match to TRBD1. The CDR3 length is 14 residues. In germline, CDR1 is MDHEN, CDR2 SYDVKM. V was pared by 5 bases and J by 8 bases, with 11 bases of the junction left unmatched. The CDR3 bases are TGTGCCAGCAGTCCCCGAACGACAGGGAAAGGCTACACCTTC. Translated, it gives CASSPRTTGKGYTF.

This clonotype occurred many times. The rearrangement uses TRBV6-5 and TRBJ2-6, with TRBD2 as a possible D gene (7 bases). Trimming cost V 2 bases and J 0 bases, with 17 bases left between them. The CDR3 consists of 19 residues. The germline V gene encodes CDR1 MNHEY and CDR2 SVGAGI. In DNA form, the CDR3 reads TGTGCCAGCAGTTACGGGGGGGCCAGAGCTAGCTCTGGGGCCAACGTCCTGACTTTC. Translation gives CASSYGGARASSGANVLTF.

This rearrangement joins TRBV10-3 to TRBJ2-3; no firm D call. The ends were cut back, 4 bases at V and 4 bases at J, with 9 bases in the middle. Germline CDR1 reads ENHRY; CDR2 reads SYGVKD. The CDR3 is 13 amino acids. CDR3 in amino acids: CAISADDPDTQYF. The DNA of the CDR3 is TGTGCCATCAGTGCGGACGACCCAGATACGCAGTATTTT.

The sample holds a few counts of this clonotype. This chain links TRBV29-1 with TRBJ2-1; D tentatively fits TRBD1 or TRBD2 (5 bases each). V was clipped by 1 base and J by 0 bases, with 10 bases between them. CDR1 SQVTM and CDR2 ANQGSEA come from the germline V gene. This CDR3 region has 15 residues. The CDR3 loop reads CSVEGDPSSYNEQFF. The CDR3 coding sequence is TGCAGCGTTGAAGGGGACCCGAGCTCCTACAATGAGCAGTTCTTC.

This clonotype occurred a few times. The chain is built from TRBV20-1 and TRBJ2-3; tentative D call: TRBD2 (5 bases). Trimming pared 4 bases from V and 1 base from J, leaving 12 bases between. This CDR3 contains 14 residues. Germline CDR1 reads DFQATT; CDR2 reads SNEGSKA (reference sequence). In DNA form, the CDR3 reads TGCAGTGCTAAGAGGGCTGGCGGCACAGATACGCAGTATTTT. Protein sequence: CSAKRAGGTDTQYF.

In its sample, this clonotype was seen many times. The rearrangement links TRBV12-3 or TRBV12-4 to TRBJ2-5, with D perhaps TRBD1 (5 bases). V lost 6 bases and J lost 2, with 10 bases in between. CDR3 length: 13 residues. DNA for the CDR3: TGTGCCAGCAGACATAAGGGGCAAGAGACCCAGTACTTC. Protein sequence: CASRHKGQETQYF.

This clonotype was recorded many times. The V and J genes are TRBV7-2 and TRBJ1-2; the D is unclear. Per the germline V gene, CDR1 is SGHTA and CDR2 is FQGNSA. The ends were cut back, 1 base at V and 10 bases at J, with 7 bases in the middle. The length of the CDR3 is 11 residues. In DNA form, the CDR3 reads TGTGCCAGCAGCTTAGAATGGGACTACACCTTC. Translated: CASSLEWDYTF.

This clonotype has just a few counts. The chain joins TRBV5-6 to TRBJ2-1, with TRBD2 as a possible D gene (7 bases). This CDR3 contains 15 residues. Trimming left V 1 base short and J 13 bases short, with 21 bases between. Germline CDR1 and CDR2: SGHDT and YYEEEE. The CDR3 nucleotides read TGTGCCAGCAGCTTGTATGGGGGGGCACGGGATCCTCAGTTCTTC. It translates to CASSLYGGARDPQFF.

Many counts were recorded for this clonotype. The chain recombines TRBV14 with TRBJ1-2, with 7 bases aligning to TRBD1. The CDR3 length is 14 residues. Germline loops: CDR1 SGHDN, CDR2 FVKESK. Trimming cost V 2 bases and J 4 bases; bases outside gene matches: 4. In DNA form, the CDR3 reads TGTGCCAGCAGCCAAATAACAGGGGCCTATGGCTACACCTTC. The encoded protein is CASSQITGAYGYTF.

There are many counts of this clonotype. V and J are TRBV7-2 and TRBJ2-5; 11 positions match TRBD2. The CDR3 covers 16 residues. The ends lost 6 bases at V and 5 bases at J; junction bases unmatched: 11. In germline, CDR1 is SGHTA, CDR2 FQGNSA. DNA for the CDR3: TGTGCCAGCAGTCGGACCCTAGCGGGGGGTGTGGAGACCCAGTACTTC. Its protein is CASSRTLAGGVETQYF.

This clonotype was counted at least ten times. The V gene is TRBV12-3 or TRBV12-4, the J gene TRBJ1-3; a possible D gene is TRBD1 (5 bases). V lost 5 bases and J 2 bases, leaving 10 bases between the germline ends. This CDR3 has 14 residues. In DNA form, the CDR3 reads TGTGCCAGCAGTCGGTCAGGGCCTGGAAACACCATATATTTT. Residues: CASSRSGPGNTIYF.

The table lists this clonotype with many counts. The chain is built from TRBV29-1 and TRBJ1-4; 7 nucleotides align to TRBD1. The ends lost 2 bases at V and 7 bases at J; junction bases unmatched: 4. Germline CDR1 is SQVTM and CDR2 is ANQGSEA. This CDR3 has 13 amino acids. The CDR3 reads CSVERQGGEKLFF. Here the CDR3 DNA reads TGCAGCGTTGAACGACAGGGAGGTGAAAAACTGTTTTTT.

This clonotype was recorded at least ten times. The chain combines TRBV6-1 with TRBJ2-1; D not resolved. Germline CDR1 is MNHNS and CDR2 is SASEGT. V lost 1 base to trimming and J lost 0 bases, with 7 bases between them. CDR3 length: 15 amino acids. The CDR3 sequence is CASSEDPFSYNEQFF. Here the CDR3 DNA reads TGTGCCAGCAGTGAAGATCCCTTCTCCTACAATGAGCAGTTCTTC.

This clonotype was detected many times. This chain joins TRBV4-1 and TRBJ2-3, with TRBD2 matching over 10 bases. V lost 0 bases to trimming and J lost 4 bases; unmatched junction nucleotides: 4. This CDR3 has 16 amino acids. Germline CDR1 reads MGHRA; CDR2 reads YSYEKL. The CDR3 bases are TGCGCCAGCAGCCAAGAGCCTAGCGGGGGATCAGATACGCAGTATTTT. It specifies CASSQEPSGGSDTQYF.

This clonotype has a count of ten or more. The chain joins TRBV7-9 to TRBJ2-7; weak D call: TRBD2 (7 bases). The CDR3 is 15 amino acids. Trimming shortened V by 5 bases and J by 2 bases, and 16 bases separated the two germline ends. Per germline, CDR1 SEHNR and CDR2 FQNEAQ (reference sequence). The CDR3, as DNA: TGTGCCAGCAGCCCCGCGGGGGCTGGTACCTACGAGCAGTACTTC. Translating gives CASSPAGAGTYEQYF.

This clonotype was counted ten times or more. The chain combines TRBV4-2 with TRBJ2-7; 7 nucleotides match TRBD1. The CDR3 contains 16 residues. V was clipped by 0 bases and J by 2 bases; unmatched bases: 7. Germline CDR1 and CDR2: LGHNA and YNFKEQ. CDR3 nucleotides: TGTGCCAGCAGCCAAGAAGACACCGGGACAGCCTACGAGCAGTACTTC. As protein: CASSQEDTGTAYEQYF.

CDR3 DNA: TGCAGTGCTCTACAGGGAGGGACTGAAGCTTTCTTT. This translates into CSALQGGTEAFF. The rearrangement uses TRBV20-1 and TRBJ1-1; a weak D match, TRBD1 (6 bases). Germline lookup yields CDR1 DFQATT and CDR2 SNEGSKA (reference sequence). Trimming removed 5 bases at V and 5 bases at J, with 12 bases between. CDR3 size: 12 residues.

This clonotype appeared many times. The V and J genes are TRBV29-1 and TRBJ2-4, with a tentative D call TRBD1 (6 bases). The CDR3 extends over 15 amino acids. The germline V gene has CDR1 SQVTM and CDR2 ANQGSEA. V lost 7 bases and J 1 base, leaving 17 bases between the germline ends. The CDR3: CSAGTPGGAKNIQYF. In DNA, the CDR3 is TGCAGCGCTGGGACACCCGGTGGGGCCAAAAACATTCAGTACTTC. Based on the CDR3 plus reference TRBV29-1 and TRBJ2-4, the full variable domain is SAVISQKPSRDICQRGTSLTIQCQVDSQVTMMFWYRQQPGQSLTLIATANQGSEATYESGFVIDKFPISRPNLTFSTLTVSNMSPEDSSIYLCSAGTPGGAKNIQYFGAGTRLSVL.

This clonotype has only a few counts. The chain couples TRBV29-1 to TRBJ2-5; TRBD2 might be the D (5 bases). The CDR3 loop spans 14 amino acids. V lost 4 bases and J 4 bases, leaving 16 bases between the germline ends. CDR1 is SQVTM and CDR2 is ANQGSEA in the germline V gene. For the CDR3, the DNA is TGCAGCGTTGTTCTGGGAGTTTCTGTAGAGACCCAGTACTTC. This sequence encodes CSVVLGVSVETQYF. The variable domain in full, completed from reference TRBV29-1 and TRBJ2-5, reads SAVISQKPSRDICQRGTSLTIQCQVDSQVTMMFWYRQQPGQSLTLIATANQGSEATYESGFVIDKFPISRPNLTFSTLTVSNMSPEDSSIYLCSVVLGVSVETQYFGPGTRLLVL.